Listed here are 17 T cell receptor beta chains from one sample, sequenced in a study of OX40 agonist ivuxolimab in advanced cancers. Libraries were prepared by immunoSEQ multiplex PCR; TCRdb keeps only in-frame clonotypes and omits some of them. The table records under 50,000 clones, 60% to 80% of them present only once. The sample was CD4+ or CD8+ T cells sorted from blood, taken in a trial of the OX40 agonist ivuxolimab. The receptors stem from an adult with an advanced solid tumor such as melanoma, head and neck, liver or kidney cancer.

The chain joins TRBV30 to TRBJ1-2; possibly TRBD1 for D (6 bases). V lost 0 bases, J lost 10 bases, and 12 bases lay in between. The CDR3 length is 12 residues. The germline CDR1 and CDR2 sequences are GTSNPN and SVGIG (reference sequence). The CDR3 DNA sequence: TGTGCCTGGAGTGTATACAGGGAGCACTACACCTTC. Protein: CAWSVYREHYTF.

The chain joins TRBV5-1 to TRBJ1-4; 8 bases map to TRBD1. The germline CDR1 and CDR2 sequences are SGHRS and YFSETQ. V trimming: 4 bases; J trimming: 5 bases; junction bases outside the gene matches: 7. The CDR3 runs to 15 residues. In nucleotides, the CDR3 is TGCGCCAGCAGCCCAGGACAGGGACAAAATGAAAAACTGTTTTTT. Amino acids: CASSPGQGQNEKLFF.

The rearrangement uses TRBV28 and TRBJ2-1; TRBD1 matches 7 bases. CDR1 is MDHEN, CDR2 SYDVKM, per germline. There are 14 residues in the CDR3. Trimming cost V 8 bases and J 7 bases; bases outside gene matches: 11. In DNA form, the CDR3 reads TGTGCCAGCTTGGGGAGACAGGGCAGTAATGAGCAGTTCTTC. It codes for CASLGRQGSNEQFF.

This clone turned up a few times. This sequence joins TRBV5-1 and TRBJ2-1, with 11 bases identical to TRBD2. The CDR3 totals 17 residues. V trimming: 4 bases; J trimming: 8 bases; junction bases outside the gene matches: 14. In germline, CDR1 is SGHRS, CDR2 YFSETQ. For the CDR3, the DNA is TGCGCCAGCAGCCCTCACCCAATAGCGGGAGGGGGCCATGAGCAGTTCTTC. Amino acids: CASSPHPIAGGGHEQFF.

This chain links TRBV7-2 with TRBJ2-5; 11 bases align to TRBD2. Trimming at V came to 1 base and at J to 2 bases, leaving 0 bases not matched to a gene. This CDR3 region has 15 residues. Germline CDR1 is SGHTA and CDR2 is FQGNSA. This CDR3 is CASSLGTSGQETQYF. DNA for the CDR3: TGTGCCAGCAGCTTAGGGACTAGCGGGCAAGAGACCCAGTACTTC.

The CDR3 region is CASRLAGTRGTDTQYF. In DNA form, the CDR3 reads TGCGCCAGCCGGCTAGCGGGGACAAGGGGCACAGATACGCAGTATTTT. The V gene is TRBV5-1, the J gene TRBJ2-3, with 9 bases identical to TRBD2. The CDR3 extends over 16 amino acids. Germline V lookup: CDR1 SGHRS, CDR2 YFSETQ. V shed 7 bases and J 1 base; nucleotides not matched to a gene: 10.

V usage is TRBV18 and J usage is TRBJ2-1, with 10 bases identical to TRBD1. Germline lookup yields CDR1 KGHSH and CDR2 LQKENI. J lost 6 bases, V lost 6 bases, and 8 bases had no gene match. This CDR3 is 15 amino acids long. For the CDR3, the DNA is TGTGCCAGCTCTCCCCGGACAGGGGGTGTCAATGAGCAGTTCTTC. Amino acids: CASSPRTGGVNEQFF.

The rearrangement links TRBV11-2 to TRBJ2-2; 11 bases agree with TRBD1. Germline V gene lookup returns CDR1 SGHAT and CDR2 FQNNGV. V was clipped by 3 bases and J by 5 bases; unmatched bases: 5. The CDR3 contains 16 residues. DNA for the CDR3: TGTGCCAGCAGCTTCACGGACAGGGGGCGAACCGGGGAGCTGTTTTTT. This encodes CASSFTDRGRTGELFF.

The rearrangement uses TRBV4-1 and TRBJ1-3, with D possibly being TRBD1 (5 bases). V was pared by 3 bases and J by 0 bases, with 12 bases between. The CDR3 loop spans 16 amino acids. The germline gives CDR1 MGHRA, CDR2 YSYEKL. CDR3 DNA sequence: TGCGCCAGCAGCCAGCCTGGGACGGTCTCTGGAAACACCATATATTTT. It codes for CASSQPGTVSGNTIYF.

The rearrangement links TRBV7-2 to TRBJ2-1; possible D gene TRBD2, 6 bases. The CDR3 covers 15 residues. CDR1 and CDR2 from the germline V gene are SGHTA and FQGNSA. V was cut by 1 base and J by 7 bases, with 14 bases left in between. In DNA, the CDR3 is TGTGCCAGCAGCTTAGATGGAGGGTATAGGAATGAGCAGTTCTTC. Translating gives CASSLDGGYRNEQFF.

This clone was seen only a few times. The V and J genes are TRBV2 and TRBJ1-1; D is undetermined. This CDR3 contains 13 residues. The germline gives CDR1 SNHLY, CDR2 FYNNEI. Trimming took off 6 bases at V and 6 bases at J, with 14 bases between the two ends. This chain's CDR3 is CASSPLRRPEAFF. The CDR3 bases are TGTGCCAGCAGCCCCCTTCGGAGGCCTGAAGCTTTCTTT.

This chain links TRBV6-5 with TRBJ2-7, with 10 bases lining up with TRBD2. The V gene's germline CDR1 is MNHEY and CDR2 SVGAGI. The ends lost 6 bases at V and 0 bases at J; junction bases unmatched: 2. The CDR3 extends over 14 amino acids. The CDR3 loop reads CASRSSGGSYEQYF. CDR3 DNA: TGTGCCAGCAGGTCTAGCGGGGGCTCCTACGAGCAGTACTTC.

The chain is built from TRBV19 and TRBJ1-2; the D is unclear. The germline gives CDR1 LNHDA, CDR2 SQIVND (reference sequence). Deletions cut 1 base from V and 3 bases from J, with 6 bases between. CDR3 length equals 13 residues. CDR3 sequence: CASSIAGHYGYTF. CDR3 sequence (DNA): TGTGCCAGTAGTATAGCTGGGCACTATGGCTACACCTTC.

The chain is built from TRBV2 and TRBJ2-7; D is possibly TRBD1 (6 bases). The germline V gene has CDR1 SNHLY and CDR2 FYNNEI. V lost 2 bases to trimming and J lost 3 bases, with 8 bases between them. The CDR3 loop spans 13 amino acids. The CDR3: CASSEIQGYEQYF. The DNA for the CDR3 is TGTGCCAGCAGTGAAATACAGGGCTACGAGCAGTACTTC.

V usage is TRBV23-1 and J usage is TRBJ2-4; D not resolved. TRBV23-1 is marked as an open reading frame, function uncertain. CDR3 length equals 15 residues. V gave up 0 bases and J gave up 4 bases, with 10 bases separating them. The CDR3: CASSQSHYLKNIQYF. The CDR3 nucleotides read TGCGCCAGCAGTCAATCGCACTACCTAAAAAACATTCAGTACTTC.

The J gene is TRBJ2-1, the V gene TRBV7-7, with a weak D call TRBD2 (6 bases). This CDR3 has 15 residues. Trimming stripped 5 bases from V and 0 bases from J, with 11 bases between. Germline values: CDR1 SSHAT, CDR2 FNYEAQ (reference sequence). This CDR3 is CASSLSGSSYNEQFF. CDR3 sequence (DNA): TGTGCCAGCAGCCTTAGCGGTAGCTCCTACAATGAGCAGTTCTTC.

The V call is TRBV14, the J call TRBJ2-6; TRBD2 is a possible D gene (5 bases). The CDR3 has 16 amino acids. V was cut by 4 bases and J by 0 bases, with 10 bases left in between. Germline assignment: CDR1 SGHDN and CDR2 FVKESK. In nucleotides, the CDR3 is TGTGCCAGCAGCCTCGCAGAGGGCTCTGGGGCCAACGTCCTGACTTTC. Its translation is CASSLAEGSGANVLTF.